This passage covers 26 T cell receptor beta chains from one sample sequenced in a study of cytomegalovirus exposure and HLA in healthy donors. Vbeta (60) and Jbeta (13) primers were used in the PCR. This table comes from immunoSEQ multiplex PCR, and its TCRdb copy is limited to in-frame clones, with some not included. The data hold 150,000 to 200,000 clones, with around 81% observed a single time. Sequencing used PBMCs. Every receptor here comes from a woman in her forties or fifties in good health and CMV-seronegative.

The chain links TRBV4-2 to TRBJ2-1; TRBD2 matches 7 bases. After removal of 0 bases from V and 6 bases from J, the junction contained 8 bases not matched to a gene. Germline CDR1 LGHNA, CDR2 YNFKEQ. There are 16 residues in the CDR3. CDR3 nucleotide sequence: TGTGCCAGCAGCCAAGATCGTCTAGCGGTAACCAATGAGCAGTTCTTC. Translation gives CASSQDRLAVTNEQFF.

The chain is built from TRBV5-6 and TRBJ2-7; 7 bases line up with TRBD1. This CDR3 has 13 amino acids. The junction had 3 bases not matched to a gene; V was cut back by 4 bases and J by 2 bases. CDR1 SGHDT and CDR2 YYEEEE come from the germline V gene. The CDR3 DNA reads TGTGCCAGCAGCCCGGGACAGACCTACGAGCAGTACTTC. Residues: CASSPGQTYEQYF.

As to this clone: Other DNA sequences from this sample encode an identical CDR3 as well. The chain joins TRBV7-9 to TRBJ1-2; D remains unclear. This CDR3 has 15 amino acids. CDR1 and CDR2 from the germline V gene are SEHNR and FQNEAQ (reference sequence). Trimming took off 2 bases at V and 5 bases at J, with 15 bases between the two ends. In nucleotides, the CDR3 is TGTGCCAGCAGCTTAAGCACGCCCCGAGGGTATGGCTACACCTTC. Residues: CASSLSTPRGYGYTF.

The genes are TRBV18 and TRBJ1-1; tentatively, D is TRBD1 (5 bases). V dropped 4 bases and J dropped 1 base, with 10 bases sitting between them. Germline V gene lookup returns CDR1 KGHSH and CDR2 LQKENI. CDR3 length equals 14 residues. The CDR3 loop reads CASSRGVGNTEAFF. The CDR3 nucleotides are TGTGCCAGCTCACGGGGGGTAGGGAACACTGAAGCTTTCTTT. The variable domain in full, with the rest retrieved from reference TRBV18 and TRBJ1-1, is NAGVMQNPRHLVRRRGQEARLRCSPMKGHSHVYWYRQLPEEGLKFMVYLQKENIIDESGMPKERFSAEFPKEGPSILRIQQVVRGDSAAYFCASSRGVGNTEAFFGQGTRLTVV.

The chain has TRBV7-8 and TRBJ2-1; 10 bases map to TRBD2. V lost 5 bases to trimming and J lost 8 bases; unmatched junction nucleotides: 6. CDR1 and CDR2 (germline): SGHVS, FQNEAQ. CDR3 length: 14 amino acids. The CDR3 bases are TGTGCCAGCAGCATTCTAGCGGGAGAGGATGAGCAGTTCTTC. Protein: CASSILAGEDEQFF.

CDR3 DNA sequence: TGTGCCAGCAGTTGGGGCGGGGGCGAAAAACTGTTTTTT. Its translation: CASSWGGGEKLFF. The rearrangement links TRBV27 to TRBJ1-4, with D perhaps matching TRBD1 (6 bases). This CDR3 spans 13 amino acids. The germline gives CDR1 MNHEY, CDR2 SMNVEV (reference sequence). V was cut by 4 bases and J by 8 bases, with 11 bases left in between. Full variable domain (rest looked up from reference TRBV27 and TRBJ1-4): EAQVTQNPRYLITVTGKKLTVTCSQNMNHEYMSWYRQDPGLGLRQIYYSMNVEVTDKGDVPEGYKVSRKEKRNFPLILESPSPNQTSLYFCASSWGGGEKLFFGSGTQLSVL.

This chain uses TRBV7-8 with TRBJ1-1; D is ambiguous. This CDR3 has 10 residues. Per germline, CDR1 SGHVS and CDR2 FQNEAQ. V was cut by 11 bases and J by 1 base, with 5 bases left in between. CDR3 residues: CALKNTEAFF. The CDR3 region has the DNA TGTGCCCTTAAGAACACTGAAGCTTTCTTT.

This chain connects TRBV9 to TRBJ2-1, with D uncertain. CDR3 length equals 12 residues. Germline V gives CDR1 SGDLS, CDR2 YYNGEE. Trimming left V 1 base short and J 9 bases short, with 8 bases between. Here the CDR3 reads CASSVRRGEQFF. CDR3 DNA: TGTGCCAGCAGCGTACGGCGCGGTGAGCAGTTCTTC.

V usage is TRBV7-9 and J usage is TRBJ2-1, with TRBD2 identical over 9 bases. Germline CDR1 SEHNR, CDR2 FQNEAQ (reference sequence). CDR3 length equals 15 residues. Trimming took 8 bases from V and 1 from J; bases not matched to a gene: 6. The CDR3 DNA reads as TGTGCCAGCTTAATGAGCGGGGGGTCCTACAATGAGCAGTTCTTC. Translated: CASLMSGGSYNEQFF. The entire variable domain, with the rest obtained from reference TRBV7-9 and TRBJ2-1, is as follows: DTGVSQNPRHKITKRGQNVTFRCDPISEHNRLYWYRQTLGQGPEFLTYFQNEAQLEKSRLLSDRFSAERPKGSFSTLEIQRTEQGDSAMYLCASLMSGGSYNEQFFGPGTRLTVL.

Only one count was recorded for this clone. The chain employs TRBV5-1 and TRBJ2-2; 7 positions match TRBD1. V shed 5 bases and J 5 bases; nucleotides not matched to a gene: 15. Germline loops: CDR1 SGHRS, CDR2 YFSETQ. CDR3 length equals 17 residues. In DNA, the CDR3 is TGCGCCAGCAGGTTAGACAGGGCCCAAAGGGTAACCGGGGAGCTGTTTTTT. The encoded protein is CASRLDRAQRVTGELFF. The full variable domain, completed using reference TRBV5-1 and TRBJ2-2, is KAGVTQTPRYLIKTRGQQVTLSCSPISGHRSVSWYQQTPGQGLQFLFEYFSETQRNKGNFPGRFSGRQFSNSRSEMNVSTLELGDSALYLCASRLDRAQRVTGELFFGEGSRLTVL.

This clone was seen a few times. The rearrangement links TRBV7-2 to TRBJ2-2, with 7 nucleotides matching TRBD2. The CDR3 runs 14 residues. After removal of 5 bases from V and 7 bases from J, the junction contained 7 bases not matched to a gene. CDR1 is SGHTA, CDR2 FQGNSA, per germline. CDR3 nucleotide sequence: TGTGCCAGCAGCCGAGCGGGGTATGGCGGGGAGCTGTTTTTT. It encodes CASSRAGYGGELFF.

V is TRBV27 and J is TRBJ2-7; TRBD1 is a possible D gene (6 bases). Germline V gene sequence: CDR1 MNHEY, CDR2 SMNVEV (reference sequence). V was shortened by 5 bases and J by 3 bases, with 14 bases between the two germline ends. The length of the CDR3 is 14 residues. The CDR3 is CASSPAGQLYEQYF. In DNA form, the CDR3 reads TGTGCCAGCAGTCCAGCCGGACAGCTCTACGAGCAGTACTTC.

This clone was seen a few times. The rearrangement joins TRBV5-4 to TRBJ2-3; no clear D. The CDR3 loop spans 12 amino acids. Trimming stripped 0 bases from V and 6 bases from J, with 5 bases between. Looked up from germline, CDR1 is SGHNT and CDR2 is YYREEE (reference sequence). As DNA, the CDR3 is TGTGCCAGCAGCTTGGGGAGCGATACGCAGTATTTT. Translation gives CASSLGSDTQYF.

V gene TRBV2 combines with J gene TRBJ1-2; D may be TRBD1 (6 bases). The V end lost 5 bases, the J end lost 7 bases, and 11 bases lay between the germline ends. The CDR3 consists of 12 residues. CDR1 SNHLY and CDR2 FYNNEI come from the germline V gene. DNA for the CDR3: TGTGCCAGCAGTCTGGGACAACTTGGCTACACCTTC. It encodes CASSLGQLGYTF.

J is TRBJ2-3 and V is TRBV6-5, with a possible D match to TRBD2 (6 bases). CDR1 is MNHEY and CDR2 is SVGAGI in the germline V gene. CDR3 length: 14 amino acids. Trimming left V 2 bases short and J 2 bases short, with 8 bases between. The CDR3 loop is CASSYTGDTDTQYF. DNA for the CDR3: TGTGCCAGCAGTTACACGGGGGACACAGATACGCAGTATTTT.

The chain has TRBV19 and TRBJ1-1; the D is unclear. Germline assignment: CDR1 LNHDA and CDR2 SQIVND (reference sequence). The CDR3 has 13 amino acids. V lost 5 bases and J lost 6, with 13 bases in between. CDR3 coding DNA: TGTGCCAGTAGTCGGGAGGTCATGGCTGAAGCTTTCTTT. The encoded protein is CASSREVMAEAFF.

The V call is TRBV19, the J call TRBJ2-1, with TRBD2 identical over 8 bases. J gave up 2 bases and V 3 bases, and 6 bases lay outside the gene matches. The CDR3 contains 16 residues. Germline V lookup: CDR1 LNHDA, CDR2 SQIVND (reference sequence). CDR3 residues: CASSIPAGAAYNEQFF. The CDR3 DNA reads TGTGCCAGTAGTATCCCAGCGGGAGCAGCCTACAATGAGCAGTTCTTC.

V gene TRBV14 combines with J gene TRBJ1-2; TRBD1 matches 7 bases. V gave up 4 bases and J gave up 3 bases; unmatched junction bases: 2. Germline V gene sequence: CDR1 SGHDN, CDR2 FVKESK. The CDR3 covers 13 residues. The CDR3 spells CASSLQGYYGYTF. The CDR3 DNA follows: TGTGCCAGCAGCCTACAGGGGTACTATGGCTACACCTTC.

The genes are TRBV28 and TRBJ1-2; 8 bases match TRBD1. The length of the CDR3 is 14 residues. Unmatched junction bases numbered 8, after V lost 5 bases and J lost 6 bases. Germline values: CDR1 MDHEN, CDR2 SYDVKM. This chain's CDR3 is CASSEGNRGNGYTF. The CDR3 DNA reads as TGTGCCAGCAGTGAAGGAAACAGGGGGAATGGCTACACCTTC.

The V call is TRBV6-6, the J call TRBJ2-7, with D unresolved. The germline V gene has CDR1 MNHNY and CDR2 SVGAGI (reference sequence). V shed 7 bases and J shed 4 bases, with 11 bases lying between them. This CDR3 contains 12 residues. CDR3 in DNA: TGTGCCAGCAACGAGGAGAGATACGAGCAGTACTTC. This gives the protein CASNEERYEQYF.

The V and J genes are TRBV4-2 and TRBJ2-5; TRBD2 matches at 10 bases. The end of the DNA fits TRBJ2-7 better, so the J call may be wrong. The CDR3 consists of 16 residues. Germline CDR1 is LGHNA and CDR2 is YNFKEQ. Written as DNA, the CDR3 is TGTGCCAGCAGCCAAGATGCTAGCGGGAGCTCCTACGAGCAGTACTTC. It is translated as CASSQDASGSSYEQYF.

This sequence joins TRBV19 and TRBJ1-2; the D is unclear. The CDR3 is 13 amino acids. The V end was cut by 5 bases, the J end by 5 bases, with 12 bases between. Germline CDR1 and CDR2: LNHDA and SQIVND (reference sequence). CDR3 sequence: CASSVRNEYGYTF. The CDR3 region has the DNA TGTGCCAGTAGTGTCAGGAATGAGTATGGCTACACCTTC.

The CDR3 nucleotides are TGTGCCAGCAGTGATTCGCCGCGGGACGGATCCTACGAGCAGTACTTC. It translates to CASSDSPRDGSYEQYF. The genes are TRBV6-1 and TRBJ2-7, with a tentative D call TRBD2 (6 bases). The V gene's germline CDR1 is MNHNS and CDR2 SASEGT. This CDR3 is 16 amino acids long. Trimming took off 3 bases at V and 1 base at J, with 16 bases between the two ends.

Regarding this clone: Distinct nucleotide sequences in the sample also encode this CDR3. The V gene is TRBV9, the J gene TRBJ2-7, with 7 bases lining up with TRBD1. Germline loops: CDR1 SGDLS, CDR2 YYNGEE. J was trimmed by 3 bases and V by 3 bases; bases with no gene match: 0. CDR3 length equals 12 residues. As DNA, the CDR3 is TGTGCCAGCAGCGGGGACAGCTACGAGCAGTACTTC. It specifies CASSGDSYEQYF. The variable domain in full, completed from reference TRBV9 and TRBJ2-7, reads DSGVTQTPKHLITATGQRVTLRCSPRSGDLSVYWYQQSLDQGLQFLIQYYNGEERAKGNILERFSAQQFPDLHSELNLSSLELGDSALYFCASSGDSYEQYFGPGTRLTVT.

In its sample, this clone was seen a few times. The V gene is TRBV28, the J gene TRBJ1-5; D is possibly TRBD1 (5 bases). This CDR3 spans 14 amino acids. Germline V gene lookup returns CDR1 MDHEN and CDR2 SYDVKM. The V end was cut by 1 base, the J end by 6 bases, with 10 bases between. The CDR3 sequence is CASSLSWGGQPQHF. The CDR3, as DNA: TGTGCCAGCAGTTTATCATGGGGCGGTCAGCCCCAGCATTTT.

The rearrangement joins TRBV6-6 to TRBJ1-2; D is undetermined. Looked up from germline, CDR1 is MNHNY and CDR2 is SVGAGI (reference sequence). V was trimmed by 3 bases and J by 2 bases, leaving 7 bases between them. The CDR3 is made up of 13 amino acids. CDR3 coding DNA: TGTGCCAGCAGTTATGAGGAGAACTATGGCTACACCTTC. Its translation is CASSYEENYGYTF.